Shown below are 5 T cell receptor beta chains from a single sample sequenced in a study of T cell responses to AZD1222 COVID-19 vaccine. Clones were sequenced by immunoSEQ multiplex PCR, and TCRdb holds only the in-frame ones, with some missing. The sample has around 160,000 clones, 94% seen once. The sample here was peripheral blood, taken on day 0 of AZD1222 vaccination. The receptors originated from an adult in good health.

V is TRBV5-6 and J is TRBJ2-1; D is perhaps TRBD2 (5 bases). Between the trimmed V and J ends, which lost 4 bases and 8 bases, there was a span of 10 bases. Germline CDR1 reads SGHDT; CDR2 reads YYEEEE. This CDR3 comprises 12 residues. The CDR3 DNA reads TGTGCCAGCAGCACTAGACACCATGAGCAGTTCTTC. It yields the protein CASSTRHHEQFF.

The chain is built from TRBV5-1 and TRBJ1-1, with a possible D match to TRBD1 (5 bases). CDR3 size: 11 residues. Per the germline V gene, CDR1 is SGHRS and CDR2 is YFSETQ. V lost 7 bases and J lost 8, with 12 bases in between. The chain's CDR3 is CASSGPGEAFF. The CDR3 coding sequence is TGCGCCAGCTCAGGGCCAGGGGAAGCTTTCTTT.

This chain links TRBV28 with TRBJ2-3; no clear D gene. Germline lookup yields CDR1 MDHEN and CDR2 SYDVKM. V shed 3 bases and J shed 0 bases, with 4 bases lying between them. This CDR3 has 13 amino acids. The CDR3 region has the DNA TGTGCCAGCAGTTTGTCTAGCACAGATACGCAGTATTTT. This encodes CASSLSSTDTQYF.

The chain is built from TRBV5-4 and TRBJ2-2; D perhaps matches TRBD1 (5 bases). The germline gives CDR1 SGHNT, CDR2 YYREEE (reference sequence). This CDR3 region has 15 residues. Trimming shortened V by 0 bases and J by 4 bases, and 10 bases separated the two germline ends. CDR3 in DNA: TGTGCCAGCAGCTTGGGGCAGGGTGGCACCGGGGAGCTGTTTTTT. Encoded protein: CASSLGQGGTGELFF.

On this clone itself: An end of the junction differs from the germline gene, which may be a read error. The V call is TRBV6-1, the J call TRBJ2-1, with 15 bases that match TRBD2. The CDR3 is made up of 15 amino acids. Germline assignment: CDR1 MNHNS and CDR2 SASEGT. CDR3 loop: CASSEDWTSGRVWLF. The CDR3 DNA sequence: TGTGCCAGCAGTGAAGACTGGACTAGCGGGAGGGTGTGGCTCTTC.